This T cell receptor beta chain came from a study of cytomegalovirus exposure and HLA in healthy donors. PCR employed 60 Vbeta and 13 Jbeta primers. Produced via immunoSEQ multiplex PCR; TCRdb's table is partial and in-frame only. The data show 200,000 or so clones, 70% to 85% seen once. This CDR3 is 16 amino acids long. The germline V gene encodes CDR1 SEHNR and CDR2 FQNEAQ (reference sequence). Germline trimming cut 5 bases from V and 4 bases from J; bases unmatched to any gene: 10. Source material: PBMCs. This TCR was recovered from a man aged 45-65 years in good health and CMV-seronegative. J is TRBJ2-1 and V is TRBV7-9, with 8 bases fitting TRBD2. CDR3 DNA sequence: TGTGCCAGCAGCGCTAGTCGACTAGCGAGTTACAATGAGCAGTTCTTC. Its translation is CASSASRLASYNEQFF.